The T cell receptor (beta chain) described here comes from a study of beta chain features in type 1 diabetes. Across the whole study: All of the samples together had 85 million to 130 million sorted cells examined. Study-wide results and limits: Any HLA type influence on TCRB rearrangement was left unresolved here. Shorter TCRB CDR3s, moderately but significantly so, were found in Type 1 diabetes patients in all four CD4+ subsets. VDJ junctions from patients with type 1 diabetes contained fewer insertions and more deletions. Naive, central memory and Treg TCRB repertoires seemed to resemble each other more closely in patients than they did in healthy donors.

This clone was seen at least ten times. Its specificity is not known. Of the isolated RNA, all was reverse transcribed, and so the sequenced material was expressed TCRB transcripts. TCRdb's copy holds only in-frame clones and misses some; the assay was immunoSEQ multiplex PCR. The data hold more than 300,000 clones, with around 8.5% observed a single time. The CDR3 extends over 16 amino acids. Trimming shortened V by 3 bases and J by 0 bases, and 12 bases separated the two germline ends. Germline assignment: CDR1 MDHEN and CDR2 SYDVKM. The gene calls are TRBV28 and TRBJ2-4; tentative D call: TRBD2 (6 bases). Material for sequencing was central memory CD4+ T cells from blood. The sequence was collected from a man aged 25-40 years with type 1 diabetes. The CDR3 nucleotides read TGTGCCAGCAGTTTTTTCGGGAGTCTAGCCAAAAACATTCAGTACTTC. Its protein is CASSFFGSLAKNIQYF.